The 30 T cell receptor beta chains below were found in one sample sequenced in a study of OX40 agonist ivuxolimab in advanced cancers. Assay used: immunoSEQ multiplex PCR; TCRdb lists only in-frame clones, some missing. The profile shows around 110,000 clones, 93% of them singletons. This specimen was CD4+ or CD8+ T cells sorted from blood, taken in a trial of the OX40 agonist ivuxolimab. The receptors derive from an adult with an advanced solid tumor such as melanoma, head and neck, liver or kidney cancer.

The chain joins TRBV5-4 to TRBJ1-4; D not resolved. V gave up 3 bases and J gave up 0 bases, with 3 bases separating them. The CDR3 contains 13 residues. Looked up from germline, CDR1 is SGHNT and CDR2 is YYREEE (reference sequence). The CDR3 coding sequence is TGTGCCAGCAGCTGGTCAACTAATGAAAAACTGTTTTTT. Amino acid sequence: CASSWSTNEKLFF.

The V and J genes are TRBV7-8 and TRBJ2-3; D uncertain. Per germline, CDR1 SGHVS and CDR2 FQNEAQ. CDR3 length: 13 amino acids. The V and J ends lost 3 bases and 3 bases respectively, with 7 bases between them. This chain's CDR3 is CASSLFMTDTQYF. The CDR3 region has the DNA TGTGCCAGCAGCTTGTTTATGACAGATACGCAGTATTTT.

This chain uses TRBV4-2 with TRBJ1-2; unclear D gene. V was trimmed by 0 bases and J by 0 bases, leaving 14 bases between them. The CDR3 contains 17 residues. CDR1 is LGHNA and CDR2 is YNFKEQ in the germline V gene. The CDR3 protein is CASSQEARTIANYGYTF. Here the CDR3 DNA reads TGTGCCAGCAGCCAAGAGGCGAGGACTATAGCTAACTATGGCTACACCTTC.

The rearrangement uses TRBV5-1 and TRBJ2-1; D unclear. The CDR3 covers 14 residues. The V gene's germline CDR1 is SGHRS and CDR2 YFSETQ. Trimming left V 3 bases short and J 6 bases short, with 13 bases between. The CDR3 DNA follows: TGCGCCAGCAGCTCCGACCACGCGAGCAATGAGCAGTTCTTC. Its translation is CASSSDHASNEQFF.

This rearrangement joins TRBV6-5 to TRBJ2-1, with 14 bases lining up with TRBD2. The CDR3 is made up of 14 amino acids. Looked up from germline, CDR1 is MNHEY and CDR2 is SVGAGI. V was pared by 6 bases and J by 9 bases, with 4 bases of the junction left unmatched. CDR3 protein: CASRTGLAGAEQFF. CDR3 DNA sequence: TGTGCCAGCAGGACGGGACTAGCGGGAGCTGAGCAGTTCTTC.

The chain has TRBV7-9 and TRBJ2-3; tentatively, D is TRBD2 (5 bases). Germline V CDR1 and CDR2: SEHNR, FQNEAQ (reference sequence). CDR3 length equals 13 residues. With 5 bases removed from V and 11 bases from J, the gap between germline ends came to 17 bases. As DNA, the CDR3 is TGTGCCAGCAGCCCTCTCGTGGGGAGTTGGCAGTATTTT. This encodes CASSPLVGSWQYF.

The chain couples TRBV2 to TRBJ2-1, with 8 nucleotides matching TRBD1. The CDR3 has 13 residues. Germline values: CDR1 SNHLY, CDR2 FYNNEI. With 11 bases clipped from V and 8 bases from J, the junction kept 11 bases outside the gene matches. The CDR3: CADRQGPPDEQFF. The CDR3 coding sequence is TGTGCCGACCGACAGGGGCCGCCGGATGAGCAGTTCTTC.

This clone showed up many times. The CDR3 is CASKPRRNTGELFF. DNA for the CDR3: TGTGCCAGCAAACCCCGCAGGAACACCGGGGAGCTGTTTTTT. V usage is TRBV6-5 and J usage is TRBJ2-2; no definite D call. Germline CDR1 is MNHEY and CDR2 is SVGAGI. The CDR3 contains 14 residues. V was cut by 7 bases and J by 1 base, with 10 bases left in between.

The chain recombines TRBV29-1 with TRBJ1-1; 9 bases are a match to TRBD1. The germline gives CDR1 SQVTM, CDR2 ANQGSEA. This CDR3 is built from 13 residues. With V trimmed by 6 bases and J by 3 bases, 5 bases remained unmatched. In nucleotides, the CDR3 is TGCAGCGTCTGGGGACAGGGCCACACTGAAGCTTTCTTT. Protein product: CSVWGQGHTEAFF.

J is TRBJ1-2 and V is TRBV7-9; 8 positions agree with TRBD1. V shed 1 base, J shed 6 bases, and the junction held 13 bases outside the gene matches. In germline, CDR1 is SEHNR, CDR2 FQNEAQ (reference sequence). The CDR3 covers 17 residues. The CDR3 reads CASSLEVRGRSGDGYTF. Written as DNA, the CDR3 is TGTGCCAGCAGCTTAGAGGTCAGGGGGCGATCAGGCGATGGCTACACCTTC.

The V call is TRBV5-4, the J call TRBJ2-3, with TRBD2 matching 13 bases. V lost 1 base, J lost 5 bases, and 4 bases stayed unmatched. Germline lookup yields CDR1 SGHNT and CDR2 YYREEE (reference sequence). This CDR3 has 16 residues. CDR3 sequence: CASSLTSGGDKDTQYF. The CDR3 DNA follows: TGTGCCAGCAGCTTGACTAGCGGGGGGGACAAAGATACGCAGTATTTT.

In this sample, this clone turned up once. This chain joins TRBV12-5 and TRBJ2-1; 11 bases align to TRBD2. V lost 1 base to trimming and J lost 8 bases; unmatched junction nucleotides: 10. The CDR3 length is 17 residues. The germline V gene has CDR1 LGHNT and CDR2 FRNRAP. The CDR3: CASGLGSTSGSWDEQFF. As DNA, the CDR3 is TGTGCTAGTGGTTTGGGGTCAACTAGCGGGAGCTGGGATGAGCAGTTCTTC.

This sequence joins TRBV15 and TRBJ2-1; 7 positions match TRBD2. The germline V gene encodes CDR1 LNHNV and CDR2 YYDKDF (reference sequence). Germline trimming cut 4 bases from V and 0 bases from J; bases unmatched to any gene: 6. This CDR3 spans 16 amino acids. In nucleotides, the CDR3 is TGTGCCACCAGCACCTTAGCGGGCGGCTCCTACAATGAGCAGTTCTTC. It codes for CATSTLAGGSYNEQFF.

The V gene is TRBV6-6, the J gene TRBJ1-5; 9 bases agree with TRBD1. CDR3 size: 15 residues. V lost 5 bases to trimming and J lost 6 bases; unmatched junction nucleotides: 8. The V gene's germline CDR1 is MNHNY and CDR2 SVGAGI (reference sequence). CDR3 amino acids: CASSTGQGSGQPQHF. Written as DNA, the CDR3 is TGTGCCAGCAGTACCGGACAGGGGAGCGGTCAGCCCCAGCATTTT.

CDR3 protein: CASSPPTYGYTF. The CDR3 nucleotides read TGTGCCAGCAGTCCCCCAACCTATGGCTACACCTTC. V and J are TRBV6-5 and TRBJ1-2; D unresolved. V was cut by 5 bases and J by 4 bases, with 8 bases left in between. This CDR3 spans 12 amino acids. Germline CDR1 is MNHEY and CDR2 is SVGAGI.

The chain has TRBV28 and TRBJ1-5; D might be TRBD1 (6 bases). The CDR3 loop spans 15 amino acids. V lost 5 bases, J lost 6 bases, and 17 bases lay in between. Germline-derived CDR1 and CDR2 are MDHEN and SYDVKM. The CDR3 here is CASSTLTGTGQPQHF. CDR3 coding DNA: TGTGCCAGCAGTACACTAACAGGGACGGGTCAGCCCCAGCATTTT.

J is TRBJ2-3 and V is TRBV28; 8 bases map to TRBD1. The V and J ends lost 5 bases and 1 base, in that order; junction bases with no gene match: 2. The germline CDR1 and CDR2 sequences are MDHEN and SYDVKM. There are 14 residues in the CDR3. The CDR3 sequence: CASSPGGGTDTQYF. In DNA form, the CDR3 reads TGTGCCAGCAGTCCAGGGGGCGGCACAGATACGCAGTATTTT.

The rearrangement links TRBV5-1 to TRBJ2-7; possibly TRBD1 or TRBD2 for D (5 bases each). This CDR3 is 15 amino acids long. CDR1 and CDR2 (germline): SGHRS, YFSETQ. Trimming shortened V by 4 bases and J by 0 bases, and 14 bases separated the two germline ends. The DNA of the CDR3 is TGCGCCAGCAGCATTGCCCGGGACGGCTCCTACGAGCAGTACTTC. This encodes CASSIARDGSYEQYF.

The chain couples TRBV5-1 to TRBJ1-1, with TRBD1 matching 9 bases. Germline V gene data show CDR1 as SGHRS and CDR2 as YFSETQ. The CDR3 is 15 amino acids. V shed 7 bases, J shed 4 bases, and the junction held 11 bases outside the gene matches. CDR3 sequence: CASLTGTGFGTEAFF. Here the CDR3 DNA reads TGCGCCAGCCTTACCGGGACAGGGTTCGGCACTGAAGCTTTCTTT.

V gene TRBV9 combines with J gene TRBJ1-1; D not certain. CDR1 is SGDLS, CDR2 YYNGEE, per germline. The CDR3 totals 14 residues. V lost 0 bases to trimming and J lost 1 base, with 7 bases between them. In DNA, the CDR3 is TGTGCCAGCAGCGTAGTGGCTGAGAACACTGAAGCTTTCTTT. Translated, it gives CASSVVAENTEAFF. Together with reference TRBV9 and TRBJ1-1, the CDR3 gives the full variable domain: DSGVTQTPKHLITATGQRVTLRCSPRSGDLSVYWYQQSLDQGLQFLIQYYNGEERAKGNILERFSAQQFPDLHSELNLSSLELGDSALYFCASSVVAENTEAFFGQGTRLTVV.

The chain has TRBV2 and TRBJ2-7; no firm D call. The CDR3 is 12 residues long. The germline gives CDR1 SNHLY, CDR2 FYNNEI. V lost 6 bases and J 5 bases, leaving 11 bases between the germline ends. DNA for the CDR3: TGTGCCAGCAGGGGCCTTAGCCACGAGCAGTACTTC. Encoded protein: CASRGLSHEQYF.

This clone was detected only once. J is TRBJ2-5 and V is TRBV10-3; perhaps D is TRBD1 or TRBD2 (5 bases each). The CDR3 length is 14 residues. The V gene lost 6 bases and the J gene lost 2 bases, with 13 bases spanning the gap. The germline CDR1 and CDR2 sequences are ENHRY and SYGVKD. CDR3 coding DNA: TGTGCCATCAGACCCGGGACGGCACAAGAGACCCAGTACTTC. It yields the protein CAIRPGTAQETQYF.

The gene calls are TRBV10-3 and TRBJ1-4; 9 bases align to TRBD1. The J segment lost 2 bases and the V segment lost 6 bases, leaving 7 bases of the junction unmatched. The CDR3 contains 16 residues. Germline CDR1 ENHRY, CDR2 SYGVKD. CDR3: CAISLGTGFTNEKLFF. DNA of the CDR3: TGTGCCATCAGCCTCGGGACAGGGTTTACTAATGAAAAACTGTTTTTT.

Only one count was recorded for this clone. The genes are TRBV28 and TRBJ1-1, with D maybe TRBD1 (5 bases). The germline CDR1 and CDR2 sequences are MDHEN and SYDVKM. The CDR3 totals 14 residues. The V end was cut by 5 bases, the J end by 10 bases, with 20 bases between. CDR3 sequence reads: CASSPLWGKRGAFF. In DNA, the CDR3 is TGTGCCAGCAGTCCCCTTTGGGGGAAGAGGGGAGCTTTCTTT.

The V and J genes are TRBV19 and TRBJ1-2, with no clear D. The CDR3 spans 15 residues. Trimming removed 8 bases at V and 5 bases at J, with 21 bases between. Germline V gives CDR1 LNHDA, CDR2 SQIVND (reference sequence). The CDR3 spells CASLEGGGLHYGYTF. The CDR3 region has the DNA TGTGCCAGTCTTGAGGGCGGCGGACTTCATTATGGCTACACCTTC.

J is TRBJ1-1 and V is TRBV19; 9 positions match TRBD1. V lost 3 bases and J lost 6; bases outside the gene matches: 5. The CDR3 consists of 14 residues. CDR1 is LNHDA and CDR2 is SQIVND in the germline V gene (reference sequence). CDR3 sequence (DNA): TGTGCCAGTAGTATCCGGGGACAGGGTGCTGAAGCTTTCTTT. Its translation: CASSIRGQGAEAFF.

This chain joins TRBV7-2 and TRBJ2-6, with D perhaps TRBD1 (6 bases). CDR1 is SGHTA, CDR2 FQGNSA, per germline. The CDR3 covers 18 residues. V was cut by 4 bases and J by 2 bases, with 18 bases left in between. CDR3 in amino acids: CASSSPLTGTPGANVLTF. CDR3 coding DNA: TGTGCCAGCAGCTCCCCTTTAACAGGGACCCCTGGGGCCAACGTCCTGACTTTC.

This chain joins TRBV28 and TRBJ2-3; D gene ambiguous. Germline loops: CDR1 MDHEN, CDR2 SYDVKM. Deletions cut 3 bases from V and 3 bases from J, with 10 bases between. The CDR3 is 14 amino acids. The CDR3 region is CASSFLLGTDTQYF. Here the CDR3 DNA reads TGTGCCAGCAGTTTTTTGCTAGGGACAGATACGCAGTATTTT.

This clone appeared a few times. The genes are TRBV7-2 and TRBJ1-2; D gene unclear. CDR3 length: 15 amino acids. In germline, CDR1 is SGHTA, CDR2 FQGNSA. V lost 1 base and J 5 bases, leaving 14 bases between the germline ends. The CDR3 loop reads CASSLGAGERYGYTF. The CDR3 coding sequence is TGTGCCAGCAGCTTAGGGGCAGGCGAGAGGTATGGCTACACCTTC.

This chain links TRBV7-8 with TRBJ2-7; maybe TRBD2 (5 bases). V dropped 0 bases and J dropped 2 bases, with 8 bases sitting between them. This CDR3 contains 14 residues. Germline assignment: CDR1 SGHVS and CDR2 FQNEAQ. CDR3 coding DNA: TGTGCCAGCAGCTTAGCGCCCGGGACCTACGAGCAGTACTTC. As protein: CASSLAPGTYEQYF.